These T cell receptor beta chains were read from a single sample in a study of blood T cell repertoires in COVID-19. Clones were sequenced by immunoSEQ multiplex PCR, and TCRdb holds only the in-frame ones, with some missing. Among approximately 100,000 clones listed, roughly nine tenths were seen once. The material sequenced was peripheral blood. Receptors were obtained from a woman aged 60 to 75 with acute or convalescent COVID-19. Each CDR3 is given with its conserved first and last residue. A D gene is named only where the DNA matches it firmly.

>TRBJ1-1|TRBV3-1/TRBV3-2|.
CASSQDSRGEAFF
TGTGCCAGCAGCCAAGATTCAAGGGGAGAAGCTTTCTTT
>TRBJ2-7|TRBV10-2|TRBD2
CASSELDGRAFGEQYF
TGCGCCAGCAGTGAGTTAGACGGGAGGGCCTTCGGGGAGCAGTACTTC
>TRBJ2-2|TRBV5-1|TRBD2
CASSSGRTSGSTGELFF
TGCGCCAGCAGCTCAGGGAGGACTAGCGGTAGCACCGGGGAGCTGTTTTTT
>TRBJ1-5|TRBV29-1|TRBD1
CSGDRDGNQPQHF
TGCAGCGGGGACAGGGACGGAAATCAGCCCCAGCATTTT
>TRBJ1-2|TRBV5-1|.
CASSLSSSNYGYTF
TGCGCCAGCAGCTTGAGTAGTTCAAACTATGGCTACACCTTC
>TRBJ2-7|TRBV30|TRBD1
CAWAGTGIYEQYF
TGTGCCTGGGCCGGGACAGGGATCTACGAGCAGTACTTC
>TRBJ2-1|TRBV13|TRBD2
CASRAEGLARNEQFF
TGTGCCAGCAGAGCCGAGGGACTAGCGAGGAATGAGCAGTTCTTC
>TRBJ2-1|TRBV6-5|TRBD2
CASSVELAEYNEQFF
TGTGCCAGCAGCGTGGAACTAGCGGAATACAATGAGCAGTTCTTC
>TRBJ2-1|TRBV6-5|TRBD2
CASSSIAGGSYNEQFF
TGTGCCAGCAGTTCCATAGCGGGAGGTTCCTACAATGAGCAGTTCTTC
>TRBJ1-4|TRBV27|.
CASSSIRHRDEKLFF
TGTGCCAGCAGTTCGATCCGCCACAGGGATGAAAAACTGTTTTTT
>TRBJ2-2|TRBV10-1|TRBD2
CASSDHGTRHGELFF
TGCGCCAGCAGTGATCACGGGACTAGACACGGGGAGCTGTTTTTT
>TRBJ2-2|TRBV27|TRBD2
CASSPAKGLVNTGELFF
TGTGCCAGCAGCCCAGCCAAGGGACTAGTGAACACCGGGGAGCTGTTTTTT